Given below is one T cell receptor (beta chain) in context. What it binds is unknown. The sample comes from a study of cytomegalovirus exposure and HLA in healthy donors. The CDR3 consists of 16 residues. CDR1 is SGHDN, CDR2 FVKESK, per germline. Trimming took 1 base from V and 1 from J, leaving 14 bases between them. Findings of the study overall: More clonal expansion characterized HLA-associated TCR beta chains than equally common others in a later analysis. Per published accounts, TCR beta sequences correctly predicted the HLA-A and HLA-B alleles of most subjects.

The PCR was carried out with 60 Vbeta primers and 13 Jbeta primers. Measured with immunoSEQ multiplex PCR; TCRdb has only the in-frame clones, and not every one. The repertoire holds about 240,000 clones, with roughly 81% as singletons. Specimen: PBMCs. This TCR was sampled from a girl aged 2-10 years in good health and CMV-seronegative. The chain has TRBV14 and TRBJ2-7; D may be TRBD1 (6 bases). The CDR3 reads CASSQAQDSHSYEQYF. CDR3 nucleotide sequence: TGTGCCAGCAGCCAAGCTCAGGACAGTCATTCCTACGAGCAGTACTTC.